In this sample, the clone carrying this TCR beta chain turned up many times. The CDR3 covers 14 residues. The V gene's germline CDR1 is SGHVS and CDR2 FQNEAQ. V was clipped by 0 bases and J by 0 bases, with 3 bases between them. This entry belongs to a study of metastatic and nonmetastatic thyroid tumors. Study at large: Thyroid patients, malignant and benign, had repertoires compared across blood and tumor or nodule tissue.

Per the original methods: It was from CDR3 differences across clinicopathological groups that a distant-metastasis classifier for papillary thyroid cancer was built. TCRdb re-clonotyped the PCR reads via MiXCR. The V and J calls come from TCRdb's annotation, not from the publication. The table lists about 70,000 clones, more than 15% of them singletons. Every patient underwent thyroid surgery untreated. The chain is built from TRBV7-8 and TRBJ1-3, with D hard to call. The source of this sequence is a female donor with papillary thyroid cancer or a benign thyroid nodule (not recorded which). Some clones in this sample may be carry-over from other donors' samples. The material sequenced was blood. The CDR3 DNA is TGTGCCAGCAGCTTAGCCGGCTCTGGAAACACCATATATTTT. It yields the protein CASSLAGSGNTIYF.